This passage covers 14 T cell receptor beta chains from one sample sequenced in a study of T cells in Graves' hyperthyroidism and ophthalmopathy. It was RNA transcripts that yielded the amplified TCR beta CDR3 regions. HTBI primers were used for first-round RT-PCR of the TCR CDR3. MiXCR, applied by TCRdb to the multiplex PCR reads, yields one record per CDR3 protein. The sample includes hundreds of thousands of distinct CDR3 sequences, less than 25% of them seen just once. Sequencing was done on a sample of blood. The receptors derive from a man under 40 with Graves' ophthalmopathy.

This clonotype was detected many times. J is TRBJ2-3 and V is TRBV30; D perhaps matches TRBD2 (6 bases). The length of the CDR3 is 13 residues. V was cut by 0 bases and J by 6 bases, with 10 bases left in between. Per the germline V gene, CDR1 is GTSNPN and CDR2 is SVGIG (reference sequence). CDR3 sequence (DNA): TGTGCCTGGAGTGTACGGAGGGTGGATACGCAGTATTTT. Amino acids: CAWSVRRVDTQYF.

A few counts support this clonotype. This chain uses TRBV29-1 with TRBJ2-3, with a tentative D call TRBD2 (6 bases). Trimming removed 1 base from V and 4 bases from J, with 21 bases in between. The CDR3 totals 17 residues. CDR1 SQVTM and CDR2 ANQGSEA come from the germline V gene. The CDR3: CSVEGLRDLIGPDTQYF. CDR3 DNA sequence: TGCAGCGTTGAAGGTCTGCGGGACTTGATCGGACCAGATACGCAGTATTTT.

The chain couples TRBV7-2 to TRBJ2-4; D is unclear. The CDR3 has 17 amino acids. The V end was cut by 4 bases, the J end by 0 bases, with 16 bases between. Germline-derived CDR1 and CDR2 are SGHTA and FQGNSA. DNA of the CDR3: TGTGCCAGCAGCTCACACCCGCTCAGACTAGCCAAAAACATTCAGTACTTC. As protein: CASSSHPLRLAKNIQYF.

This clonotype was seen at least ten times. The chain has TRBV28 and TRBJ2-5; D tentatively fits TRBD1 or TRBD2 (7 bases each). Germline V lookup: CDR1 MDHEN, CDR2 SYDVKM. V dropped 2 bases and J dropped 4 bases, with 17 bases sitting between them. This CDR3 region has 16 residues. CDR3 protein: CASSLDRAGVGETQYF. CDR3 coding DNA: TGTGCCAGCAGTTTAGACAGGGCGGGAGTGGGAGAGACCCAGTACTTC.

This clonotype has more than one count but fewer than ten. This chain links TRBV16 with TRBJ1-5; D gene uncertain. V lost 0 bases to trimming and J lost 6 bases, with 18 bases between them. The CDR3 sequence is 17 residues long. Germline V gene lookup returns CDR1 KGHSY and CDR2 FQNENV. The CDR3 is CASSQSFLAGSVQPQHF. CDR3 coding DNA: TGTGCCAGCAGCCAATCTTTTTTAGCGGGGTCGGTTCAGCCCCAGCATTTT.

This clonotype has a count of ten or more. The gene calls are TRBV2 and TRBJ1-1; the match to TRBD1 covers 9 bases. J was trimmed by 10 bases and V by 7 bases; bases with no gene match: 7. Germline CDR1 and CDR2: SNHLY and FYNNEI. This CDR3 is 12 amino acids long. CDR3: CASKRDRGIAFF. The CDR3 DNA reads TGTGCCAGCAAGCGAGACAGGGGGATAGCTTTCTTT.

This clonotype was seen more than once but under ten times. The genes are TRBV7-9 and TRBJ1-2; 10 nucleotides align to TRBD1. The CDR3 is made up of 15 amino acids. Unmatched junction bases numbered 3, after V lost 3 bases and J lost 2 bases. The germline V gene has CDR1 SEHNR and CDR2 FQNEAQ (reference sequence). Here the CDR3 DNA reads TGTGCCAGCAGCTTCGGGACAGGGGACAACTATGGCTACACCTTC. It specifies CASSFGTGDNYGYTF.

This clonotype was seen more than once but under ten times. The CDR3 DNA reads TGTGCCTCCGGGACAGGGGGCCGTCAGCCCCAGCATTTT. Translating gives CASGTGGRQPQHF. The V and J genes are TRBV6-1 and TRBJ1-5; TRBD1 matches 12 bases. With 11 bases clipped from V and 6 bases from J, the junction kept 5 bases outside the gene matches. CDR3 size: 13 residues. Germline V gene sequence: CDR1 MNHNS, CDR2 SASEGT.

This clonotype was counted only a few times. The chain uses TRBV6-1 and TRBJ2-7; D gene uncertain. Germline assignment: CDR1 MNHNS and CDR2 SASEGT. The CDR3 loop spans 14 amino acids. The V end was cut by 7 bases, the J end by 0 bases, with 13 bases between. The CDR3 DNA sequence: TGTGCCAGCATGCAGGCGCGGTTCTCCTACGAGCAGTACTTC. It specifies CASMQARFSYEQYF.

This chain uses TRBV28 with TRBJ2-5, with 7 bases aligning to TRBD2. Losses at the gene ends were 5 bases for V and 2 bases for J; bases not matched to a gene: 11. The CDR3 is 16 amino acids. CDR1 and CDR2 from the germline V gene are MDHEN and SYDVKM. The CDR3 coding sequence is TGTGCCAGCAGTCACCGGGACTACATAATACAAGAGACCCAGTACTTC. Translation: CASSHRDYIIQETQYF.

This clonotype was picked up a small number of times. The genes are TRBV15 and TRBJ2-5; 13 bases align to TRBD2. This CDR3 contains 17 residues. With 0 bases clipped from V and 4 bases from J, the junction kept 5 bases outside the gene matches. CDR1 is LNHNV and CDR2 is YYDKDF in the germline V gene (reference sequence). The DNA for the CDR3 is TGTGCCACCAGCAGAGAGGCCGGACTAGCGGGAGTAGAGACCCAGTACTTC. Its translation is CATSREAGLAGVETQYF.

This clonotype was seen many times. The chain recombines TRBV12-3 or TRBV12-4 with TRBJ2-1; D is unresolved. The CDR3 loop spans 11 amino acids. V was clipped by 7 bases and J by 5 bases, with 6 bases between them. The CDR3 loop is CASTLNNEQFF. DNA for the CDR3: TGTGCCAGCACCCTGAACAATGAGCAGTTCTTC.

The chain uses TRBV30 and TRBJ1-6, with no clear D. The length of the CDR3 is 15 residues. CDR1 and CDR2 (germline): GTSNPN, SVGIG (reference sequence). Trimming took off 3 bases at V and 2 bases at J, with 11 bases between the two ends. The CDR3 loop reads CAWRRQTAYNSPLHF. In nucleotides, the CDR3 is TGTGCCTGGAGAAGGCAGACCGCCTATAATTCACCCCTCCACTTT.

In its sample, this clonotype was seen many times. The genes are TRBV3-1 and TRBJ1-1; D unresolved. V gave up 3 bases and J gave up 4 bases, with 9 bases separating them. The CDR3 covers 13 residues. Germline values: CDR1 LGHDT, CDR2 YNNKEL (reference sequence). CDR3 in DNA: TGTGCCAGCAGCCAGGGATTTACCACTGAAGCTTTCTTT. Residues: CASSQGFTTEAFF.